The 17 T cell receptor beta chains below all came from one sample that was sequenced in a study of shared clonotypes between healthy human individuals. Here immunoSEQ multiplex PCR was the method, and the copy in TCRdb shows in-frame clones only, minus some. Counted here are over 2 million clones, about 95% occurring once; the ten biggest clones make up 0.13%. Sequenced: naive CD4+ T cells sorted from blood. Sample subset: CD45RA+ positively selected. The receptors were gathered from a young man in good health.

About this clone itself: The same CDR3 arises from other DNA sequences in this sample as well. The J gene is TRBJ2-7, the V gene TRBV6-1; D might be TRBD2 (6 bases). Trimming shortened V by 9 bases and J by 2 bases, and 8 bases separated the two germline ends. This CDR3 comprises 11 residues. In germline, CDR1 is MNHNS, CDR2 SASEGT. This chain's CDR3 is CASRGTYEQYF. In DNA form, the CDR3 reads TGTGCCAGTCGGGGGACCTACGAGCAGTACTTC.

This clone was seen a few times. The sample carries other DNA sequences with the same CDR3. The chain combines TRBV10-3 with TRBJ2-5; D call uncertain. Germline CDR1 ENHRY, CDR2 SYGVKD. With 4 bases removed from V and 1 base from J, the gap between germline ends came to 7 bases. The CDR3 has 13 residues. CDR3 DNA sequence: TGTGCCATCAGTGGGGGATTCCAAGAGACCCAGTACTTC. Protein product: CAISGGFQETQYF.

The CDR3 DNA reads TGTGCCAGCAGTAATAACGGAGACACCATATATTTT. Translation: CASSNNGDTIYF. The rearrangement joins TRBV6-5 to TRBJ1-3, with D hard to call. This CDR3 spans 12 amino acids. Trimming left V 5 bases short and J 8 bases short, with 10 bases between. Germline V gives CDR1 MNHEY, CDR2 SVGAGI.

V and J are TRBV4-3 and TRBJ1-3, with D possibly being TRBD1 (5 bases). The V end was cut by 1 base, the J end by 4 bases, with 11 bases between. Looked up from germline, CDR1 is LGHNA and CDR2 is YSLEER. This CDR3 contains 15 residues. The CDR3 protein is CASSQVEGPGNTIYF. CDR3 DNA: TGCGCCAGCAGCCAAGTAGAGGGGCCCGGAAACACCATATATTTT.

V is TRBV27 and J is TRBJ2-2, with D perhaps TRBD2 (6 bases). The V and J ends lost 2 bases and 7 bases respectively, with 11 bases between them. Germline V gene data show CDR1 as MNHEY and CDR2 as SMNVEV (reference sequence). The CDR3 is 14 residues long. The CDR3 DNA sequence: TGTGCCAGCAGTTTAGGACTACCGGGCGGGGAGCTGTTTTTT. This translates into CASSLGLPGGELFF.

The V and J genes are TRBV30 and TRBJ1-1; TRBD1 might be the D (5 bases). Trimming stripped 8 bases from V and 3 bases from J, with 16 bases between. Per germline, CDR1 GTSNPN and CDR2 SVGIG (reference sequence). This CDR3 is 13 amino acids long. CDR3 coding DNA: TGTGCCACCCGACAGTATACACACACTGAAGCTTTCTTT. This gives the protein CATRQYTHTEAFF.

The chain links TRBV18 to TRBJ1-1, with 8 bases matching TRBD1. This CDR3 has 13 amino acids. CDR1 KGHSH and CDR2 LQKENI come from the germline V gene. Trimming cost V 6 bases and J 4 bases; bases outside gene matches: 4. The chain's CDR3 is CASSFGQGTEAFF. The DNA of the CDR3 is TGTGCCAGCTCGTTCGGACAGGGCACTGAAGCTTTCTTT. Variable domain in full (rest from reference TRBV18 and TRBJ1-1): NAGVMQNPRHLVRRRGQEARLRCSPMKGHSHVYWYRQLPEEGLKFMVYLQKENIIDESGMPKERFSAEFPKEGPSILRIQQVVRGDSAAYFCASSFGQGTEAFFGQGTRLTVV.

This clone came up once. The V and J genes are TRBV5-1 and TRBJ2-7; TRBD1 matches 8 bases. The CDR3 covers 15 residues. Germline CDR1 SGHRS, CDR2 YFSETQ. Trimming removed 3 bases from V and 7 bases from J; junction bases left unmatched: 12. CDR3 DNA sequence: TGCGCCAGCAGCTGGATGAGAGACAGGGGAAGTGAGCAGTACTTC. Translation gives CASSWMRDRGSEQYF.

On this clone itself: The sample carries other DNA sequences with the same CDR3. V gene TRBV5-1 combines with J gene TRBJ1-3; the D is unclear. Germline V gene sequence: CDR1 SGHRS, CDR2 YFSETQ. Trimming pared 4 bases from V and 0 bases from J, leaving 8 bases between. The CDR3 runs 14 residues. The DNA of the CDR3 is TGCGCCAGCAGCCTCGAGGGCTCTGGAAACACCATATATTTT. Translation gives CASSLEGSGNTIYF.

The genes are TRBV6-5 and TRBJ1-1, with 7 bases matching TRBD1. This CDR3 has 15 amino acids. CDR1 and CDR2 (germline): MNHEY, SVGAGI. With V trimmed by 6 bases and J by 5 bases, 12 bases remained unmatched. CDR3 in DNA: TGTGCCAGCAGCTCCCTAGGGGACAGAGTGACTGAAGCTTTCTTT. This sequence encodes CASSSLGDRVTEAFF.

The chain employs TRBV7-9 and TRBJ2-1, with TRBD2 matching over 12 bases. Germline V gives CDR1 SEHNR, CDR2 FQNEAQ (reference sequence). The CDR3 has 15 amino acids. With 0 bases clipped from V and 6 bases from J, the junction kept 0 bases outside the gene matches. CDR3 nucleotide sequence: TGTGCCAGCAGCTTAGCGGGACTAGCGGGCAATGAGCAGTTCTTC. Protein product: CASSLAGLAGNEQFF.

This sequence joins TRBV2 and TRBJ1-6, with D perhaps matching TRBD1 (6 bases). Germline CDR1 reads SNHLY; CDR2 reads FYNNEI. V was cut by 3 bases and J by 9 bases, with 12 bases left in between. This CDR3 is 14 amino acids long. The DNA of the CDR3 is TGTGCCAGCAGTGAGGAGAGGACAGCTTCACCCCTCCACTTT. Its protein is CASSEERTASPLHF.

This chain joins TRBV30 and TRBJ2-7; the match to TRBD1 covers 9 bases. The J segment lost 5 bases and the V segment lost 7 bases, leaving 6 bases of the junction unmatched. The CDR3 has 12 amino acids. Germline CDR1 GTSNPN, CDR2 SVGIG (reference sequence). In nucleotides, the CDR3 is TGTGCCTCAACAGGGGGCGGAGACGAGCAGTACTTC. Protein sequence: CASTGGGDEQYF.

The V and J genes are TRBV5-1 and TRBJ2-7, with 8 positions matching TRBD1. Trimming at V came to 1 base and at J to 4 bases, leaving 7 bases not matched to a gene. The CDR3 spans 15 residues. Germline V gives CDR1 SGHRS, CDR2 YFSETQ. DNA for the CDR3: TGCGCCAGCAGCTTGTGGACAGGGTCGACATACGAGCAGTACTTC. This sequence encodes CASSLWTGSTYEQYF.

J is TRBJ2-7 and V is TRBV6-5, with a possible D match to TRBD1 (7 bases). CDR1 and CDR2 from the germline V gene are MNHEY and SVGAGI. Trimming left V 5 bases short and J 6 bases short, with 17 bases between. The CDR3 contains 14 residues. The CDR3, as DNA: TGTGCCAGCAGTCGAACCCCAGGGGGAGGCGAGCAGTACTTC. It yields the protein CASSRTPGGGEQYF.

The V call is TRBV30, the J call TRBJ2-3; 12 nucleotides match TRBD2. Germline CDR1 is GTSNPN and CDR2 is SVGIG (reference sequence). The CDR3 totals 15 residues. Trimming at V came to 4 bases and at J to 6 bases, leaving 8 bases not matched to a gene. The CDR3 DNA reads TGTGCCTGGACTAGCGGGGGGGCCGTCGCGGATACGCAGTATTTT. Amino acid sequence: CAWTSGGAVADTQYF.

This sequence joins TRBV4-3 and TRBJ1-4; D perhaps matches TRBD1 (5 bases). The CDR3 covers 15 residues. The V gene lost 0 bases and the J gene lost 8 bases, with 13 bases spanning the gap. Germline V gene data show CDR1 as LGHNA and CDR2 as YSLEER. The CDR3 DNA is TGCGCCAGCAGCCAAGACAGCCAGGGAGAGGAAAAACTGTTTTTT. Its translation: CASSQDSQGEEKLFF.